Sequencing of this T cell receptor beta chain was carried out in a study of CD8+ T cells in alopecia areata. About the research overall: The drug, oral tofacitinib, was given to treated patients at 5 to 10 mg twice daily. Tofacitinib ran for 6 to 18 months before 6 months off drug.

The length of the CDR3 is 14 residues. Trimming at V came to 0 bases and at J to 6 bases, leaving 5 bases not matched to a gene. Germline lookup yields CDR1 SGHRS and CDR2 YFSETQ. TCR sequencing used cDNA made by reverse transcription of extracted RNA. Repertoires were generated with immunoSEQ multiplex PCR, while TCRdb's copy carries only in-frame clones and drops some. Of roughly 280,000 clones listed, about 62% are singletons. Regarding the study as a whole: Treatment with tofacitinib significantly lowered scalp clonality and reduced expanded CD8+ clones among the top 100.

Regarding this clone: Its antigen is undetermined.

Sample treatment: oral pan-JAK inhibitor, 5-10 mg twice daily. The sample consisted of CD4+ T cells sorted from blood, taken between weeks 51 and 54, from a patient treated with tofacitinib. The V and J genes are TRBV5-1 and TRBJ2-7; 8 bases are a match to TRBD1. The source of this sequence is a human donor with alopecia areata. The CDR3: CASSLEGTGGEQYF. The CDR3 region has the DNA TGCGCCAGCAGCTTGGAGGGGACAGGTGGCGAGCAGTACTTC.